This T cell receptor (beta chain) stems from a study of preoperative IRX-2 immunotherapy in early breast cancer. On this clone itself: The junction differs from germline at one of its ends, possibly a read error.

Regarding treatment: preoperative locoregional IRX-2 cytokine immunotherapy. Patients received preoperative, locoregional IRX-2 cytokine immunotherapy in a phase Ib study. TCRdb's table, derived via immunoSEQ multiplex PCR, lists solely in-frame clones and lacks some. The data show around 95,000 clones, with around 86% seen just once and 2% to 2.5% held by the top ten. Germline CDR1 is MDHEN and CDR2 is SYDVKM. The CDR3 is 17 amino acids. This TCR was recovered from a human donor with breast cancer. The chain is built from TRBV28 and TRBJ1-5, with D unresolved. The sample was tumor tissue, taken after IRX-2 immunotherapy. CDR3 nucleotides: TGTGTCAGCAGTTTTGTATTTCGCAGGTATAGCAATCAGCCCCAGCATTTT. Its translation: CVSSFVFRRYSNQPQHF.